One sample yielded the 4 T cell receptor beta chains listed below, sequenced in a study of identical twins. One entry per CDR3 protein results from TCRdb running MiXCR on the 5' RACE reads. The sample carries hundreds of thousands of distinct CDR3 sequences, 7% to 7.5% recorded once. The data were also submitted as part of a second study, on yellow fever vaccine responses in identical twins.

The source material was PBMCs. The receptors shown here come from a woman aged 18-29 years in good health.

This clonotype was counted a few times. CDR3 loop: CAISESVGNYNEQFF. CDR3 DNA sequence: TGTGCCATCAGTGAGTCCGTGGGGAACTACAATGAGCAGTTCTTC. The chain joins TRBV10-3 to TRBJ2-1, with no clear D. The CDR3 is 15 residues long. V was trimmed by 0 bases and J by 3 bases, leaving 9 bases between them. Germline-derived CDR1 and CDR2 are ENHRY and SYGVKD.

This clonotype was counted ten times or more. The chain is built from TRBV29-1 and TRBJ2-1; 7 bases map to TRBD2. V trimming: 5 bases; J trimming: 7 bases; junction bases outside the gene matches: 8. The CDR3 has 13 amino acids. The V gene's germline CDR1 is SQVTM and CDR2 ANQGSEA. Here the CDR3 reads CSVRGPGGNEQFF. The CDR3 nucleotides are TGCAGCGTTAGGGGACCCGGGGGGAATGAGCAGTTCTTC.

This clonotype occurred once. This sequence joins TRBV4-2 and TRBJ2-3; D unresolved. Germline values: CDR1 LGHNA, CDR2 YNFKEQ. V was pared by 3 bases and J by 2 bases, with 15 bases between. The CDR3 length is 16 residues. The CDR3, as DNA: TGTGCCAGCAGCCACCGGCACCTCCCCCTCACAGATACGCAGTATTTT. Translation: CASSHRHLPLTDTQYF.

CDR3 bases: TGTGCCAGCAGCTTAGTTCAGGGTGATAAGCAGTACGTC. Encoded protein: CASSLVQGDKQYV. This rearrangement joins TRBV11-3 to TRBJ2-7; a weak D match, TRBD1 (5 bases). Germline-derived CDR1 and CDR2 are SGHNT and YENEEA. The CDR3 length is 13 residues. Between the trimmed V and J ends, which lost 1 base and 8 bases, there was a span of 12 bases.